What follows describes a single T cell receptor beta chain. The PCR made use of 60 Vbeta and 13 Jbeta primers. Here immunoSEQ multiplex PCR was the method, and the copy in TCRdb shows in-frame clones only, minus some. The sample has 100,000 to 150,000 clones; 70% to 85% are singletons. CDR1 is LNHDA, CDR2 SQIVND, per germline (reference sequence). The CDR3 sequence is 14 residues long. V was pared by 8 bases and J by 1 base, with 12 bases between. This sample stems from a study of cytomegalovirus exposure and HLA in healthy donors. The overall study: There were several hundred genotyped donors. Of these, 75% to 90% fell in the genetic ancestry cluster associated with self-reported Caucasian donors.

The rearrangement joins TRBV19 to TRBJ2-1; D unclear. This sequence was found in a boy between 2 and 10 years old in good health and CMV-seronegative. Sequenced: PBMCs. CDR3 region: CASEAFGSYNEQFF. DNA for the CDR3: TGTGCCAGTGAAGCATTCGGGTCCTACAATGAGCAGTTCTTC.